Following are 7 T cell receptor beta chains from one sample sequenced in a study of T cell responses to AZD1222 COVID-19 vaccine. Libraries were prepared by immunoSEQ multiplex PCR; TCRdb keeps only in-frame clonotypes and omits some of them. The sample includes roughly 130,000 clones, 75% to 90% seen only once; the top ten take approximately 1.5%. Sequencing used peripheral blood, obtained on day 0 of AZD1222 vaccination. The receptors shown here come from an adult in good health.

This rearrangement joins TRBV7-9 to TRBJ1-1; D not certain. The V end lost 5 bases, the J end lost 0 bases, and 4 bases lay between the germline ends. Germline V CDR1 and CDR2: SEHNR, FQNEAQ (reference sequence). The CDR3 is 12 amino acids. This CDR3 reads CASSEVNTEAFF. In nucleotides, the CDR3 is TGTGCCAGCAGCGAAGTGAACACTGAAGCTTTCTTT.

For this clone: In the same sample, other DNA sequences code for this CDR3. This rearrangement joins TRBV7-9 to TRBJ1-1, with 7 positions matching TRBD1. The CDR3 is 14 amino acids. Losses at the gene ends were 5 bases for V and 1 base for J; bases not matched to a gene: 4. The germline V gene encodes CDR1 SEHNR and CDR2 FQNEAQ (reference sequence). The CDR3 is CASSPRTGNTEAFF. The CDR3 nucleotides read TGTGCCAGCAGCCCTCGGACAGGGAACACTGAAGCTTTCTTT.

The CDR3 DNA sequence: TGTGCCAGCAGCTTAGCCGAGGGCGACGGCAATCAGCCCCAGCATTTT. Amino acid sequence: CASSLAEGDGNQPQHF. The chain employs TRBV7-9 and TRBJ1-5, with D uncertain. The germline V and J ends were trimmed by 0 bases and 2 bases, with 11 bases remaining between them. This CDR3 comprises 16 residues. Germline loops: CDR1 SEHNR, CDR2 FQNEAQ (reference sequence).

The gene calls are TRBV7-8 and TRBJ1-1, with 11 bases lining up with TRBD1. The V gene end was trimmed by 3 bases and the J gene end by 6 bases; junction bases not matched to a gene: 15. The CDR3 is 18 residues long. In germline, CDR1 is SGHVS, CDR2 FQNEAQ. CDR3 nucleotides: TGTGCCAGCAGCTTGGACAGGGGGCCGGCTGGTGGGGACCCTGAAGCTTTCTTT. Its translation: CASSLDRGPAGGDPEAFF.

The chain links TRBV6-5 to TRBJ1-5; 7 bases match TRBD1. The V gene end was trimmed by 6 bases and the J gene end by 6 bases; junction bases not matched to a gene: 5. CDR1 is MNHEY, CDR2 SVGAGI, per germline. This CDR3 region has 13 residues. DNA of the CDR3: TGTGCCAGCAGATTCAGGGGGAGTCAGCCCCAGCATTTT. As protein: CASRFRGSQPQHF.

The V and J genes are TRBV7-2 and TRBJ1-6; the D is unclear. CDR1 is SGHTA and CDR2 is FQGNSA in the germline V gene. V was clipped by 11 bases and J by 5 bases, with 16 bases between them. CDR3 length: 14 amino acids. The CDR3 DNA is TGTGCCGTAAACGCGGTTTGGGATAATTCACCCCTCCACTTT. Its translation is CAVNAVWDNSPLHF.

This chain joins TRBV4-1 and TRBJ1-4; D call uncertain. The germline V and J ends were trimmed by 0 bases and 8 bases, with 13 bases remaining between them. The CDR3 has 15 residues. CDR1 MGHRA and CDR2 YSYEKL come from the germline V gene. The CDR3, as DNA: TGCGCCAGCAGCCAAGATTTCAGTCGCGGAGAAAAACTGTTTTTT. Its translation is CASSQDFSRGEKLFF.